This T cell receptor beta chain emerged from a study of blood T cell repertoires in COVID-19. Study as a whole: Researchers got acute and convalescent COVID-19 samples from the United States, Italy and Spain. PBMCs, B-cell-depleted T cells, or T cells provided the cDNA or gDNA that made up the material.

As originally analysed: From reference gene primer amplification, estimates of nucleated cell counts were derived. Clones were sequenced by immunoSEQ multiplex PCR, and TCRdb holds only the in-frame ones, with some missing. That table is the source of V, J and clone size, and D and trimming were worked out from the DNA. The sample lists roughly 72,000 clones, roughly 78% occurring once. There are 15 residues in the CDR3. Germline CDR1 is MDHEN and CDR2 is SYDVKM. V dropped 5 bases and J dropped 7 bases, with 20 bases sitting between them. The sequence derives from an elderly woman with active or convalescent COVID-19. The V gene is TRBV28, the J gene TRBJ1-1; the D gene is possibly TRBD1 (5 bases). The specimen sequenced was peripheral blood. The CDR3 sequence: CASSPETAQGNEAFF. In nucleotides, the CDR3 is TGTGCCAGCAGTCCCGAAACGGCGCAGGGTAATGAAGCTTTCTTT.